The rows below give T cell receptor beta chains drawn from one sample of a study of blood T cell repertoires in COVID-19. Here immunoSEQ multiplex PCR was the method, and the copy in TCRdb shows in-frame clones only, minus some. Here the sample spans some 27,000 clones, roughly 84% being singletons. Material for sequencing was peripheral blood. The receptors derive from a human donor in a cohort sampled during active COVID-19. The donor label of this sample is uncertain. The CDR3 runs from the conserved cysteine through the conserved F or W. A D gene is named only where the DNA matches it firmly. The size field is filled for only some rows; it gives once, few, many or a size class.

abundance	v_gene	j_gene	d_gene	CDR3nt	CDR3aa
-	TRBV4-2	TRBJ2-3	TRBD2	TGTGCCAGCAGCCAAATAGCGGGGGACAAGGATACGCAGTATTTT	CASSQIAGDKDTQYF
-	TRBV9	TRBJ1-5	-	TGTGCCAGCGGTGGGGAGGGACAGCCCCAGCATTTT	CASGGEGQPQHF
once	TRBV6-5	TRBJ1-3	TRBD1	TGTGCCAGCAGGGGGACAGCTGGAAACACCATATATTTT	CASRGTAGNTIYF
once	TRBV19	TRBJ1-2	-	TGTGCCAGTAGTATAGGGGGGGGCCGCTCTGGCTACACCTTC	CASSIGGGRSGYTF
-	TRBV3-1/TRBV3-2	TRBJ2-5	-	TGTGCCAGCAGCCAAGGGTCGATAGGGGTCCCCAGGACCCAGTACTTC	CASSQGSIGVPRTQYF
-	TRBV29-1	TRBJ1-5	-	TGCAGCGTTGGAGCAATAAATCAGCCCCAGCATTTT	CSVGAINQPQHF
once	TRBV4-2	TRBJ2-3	TRBD2	TGTGCCAGCAGCCAAGATCCCGTCTCCGGGACTAGGGGAGATACGCAGTATTTT	CASSQDPVSGTRGDTQYF
-	TRBV2	TRBJ1-2	-	TGTGCCAGCAGCGTTTCGGGGAATCCGACCTATGGCTACACCTTC	CASSVSGNPTYGYTF
few	TRBV28	TRBJ1-5	TRBD1	TGTGCCAGCAGCCCGGGACAGGGGACTCAGCCCCAGCATTTT	CASSPGQGTQPQHF
-	TRBV2	TRBJ1-6	-	TGTGCCAGCAGTGTCCAGGGAACAATGGGAACCCTCCACTTT	CASSVQGTMGTLHF
-	TRBV28	TRBJ2-7	-	TGTGCCAGCAGTTTCGGTGCCTACGAGCAGTACTTC	CASSFGAYEQYF
-	TRBV12-3/TRBV12-4	TRBJ1-1	-	TGTGCCACTGACTCGGGAGGGGACACTGAAGCTTTCTTT	CATDSGGDTEAFF
-	TRBV5-6	TRBJ2-1	TRBD2	TGTGCCAGCAGCCTGGGGACGGGGGGGCCCTACAATGAGCAGTTCTTC	CASSLGTGGPYNEQFF
-	TRBV6-4	TRBJ2-2	-	TGTGCCAGCAGTAAGTCCGAGACCGGGGAGCTGTTTTTT	CASSKSETGELFF
-	TRBV5-6	TRBJ1-2	TRBD1	TGTGCCAGCAGCTTCAGCGACAGGGCTCCCTATGGCTACACCTTC	CASSFSDRAPYGYTF
-	TRBV7-9	TRBJ1-4	-	TGTGCCAGCAGCTTAGGATTGGCAGATGAAAAACTGTTTTTT	CASSLGLADEKLFF
-	TRBV2	TRBJ1-2	TRBD1	TGTGCCAGCAGTGGAGTCAGGGGGCGCGTCTATGGCTACACCTTC	CASSGVRGRVYGYTF
few	TRBV3-1/TRBV3-2	TRBJ2-7	-	TGTGCCAGCAGCCTTGGGCCGAGCCCCCGCGAGCAGTACTTC	CASSLGPSPREQYF
-	TRBV29-1	TRBJ2-1	-	TGCAGCGTTGACAGGGGAAGGGGCTACAATGAGCAGTTCTTC	CSVDRGRGYNEQFF
-	TRBV7-9	TRBJ1-4	TRBD1	TGTGCCAGCAGCCCCCGGGGACCCGACAGGGGGCGGAGTGAAAAACTGTTTTTT	CASSPRGPDRGRSEKLFF
-	TRBV28	TRBJ2-7	TRBD1	TGTGCCAGCAGTCCCCCCGGACAGGGGGCGGGGGAGCAGTACTTC	CASSPPGQGAGEQYF
-	TRBV7-3	TRBJ2-2	TRBD1	TGTGCCAGCAGCTTACGGTGGTCAGGGGGAACCGGGGAGCTGTTTTTT	CASSLRWSGGTGELFF
-	TRBV27	TRBJ1-6	-	TGTGCCAGCAGTTTAGGAGCGCTTGTTGTTTCACCCCTCCACTTT	CASSLGALVVSPLHF
-	TRBV29-1	TRBJ2-7	TRBD1	TGCAGCGTTGACGACAGGGACTCCTACGAGCAGTACTTC	CSVDDRDSYEQYF
few	TRBV12-3/TRBV12-4	TRBJ2-7	-	TGTGCCAGCAGTTTAGGTTGGGGGCCCGAGCAGTACTTC	CASSLGWGPEQYF
-	TRBV19	TRBJ2-2	TRBD2	TGTGCCAGTCGACCGTCGGGAGCGGGGGGCGACACCGGGGAGCTGTTTTTT	CASRPSGAGGDTGELFF
-	TRBV9	TRBJ1-4	TRBD1	TGTGCCAGCAGCGGGACAGGGGGCAGCGAAAAACTGTTTTTT	CASSGTGGSEKLFF
-	TRBV7-6	TRBJ2-7	TRBD2	TGTGCCAGCAGCCCCCTTAGCGGGGAGAGCTCCTACGAGCAGTACTTC	CASSPLSGESSYEQYF
-	TRBV2	TRBJ2-5	TRBD2	TGTGCCAGCAGGGGGGGACTAGCGGGAAGATCCCAAGAGACCCAGTACTTC	CASRGGLAGRSQETQYF
-	TRBV5-1	TRBJ2-1	TRBD1	TGCGCCAGCAGCCGGGGACAGGGGGAGTCTTTAAGGGAGCAGTTCTTC	CASSRGQGESLREQFF
-	TRBV18	TRBJ1-2	TRBD1	TGTGCCAGCTCAATGACAGGGGGAAGCGGCTACACCTTC	CASSMTGGSGYTF
-	TRBV29-1	TRBJ2-7	TRBD1	TGCAGCGTTGGGCGGGGGACAGGGTCCTACGAGCAGTACTTC	CSVGRGTGSYEQYF
-	TRBV25-1	TRBJ2-7	-	TGTGCCAGCAGTGAATTGGCAGGGTTGTCCTACGAGCAGTACTTC	CASSELAGLSYEQYF
-	TRBV5-1	TRBJ2-3	TRBD2	TGCGCCAGCAGCTTGGGCCCTAGCGGGACCACAGATACGCAGTATTTT	CASSLGPSGTTDTQYF
-	TRBV11-3	TRBJ2-1	-	TGTGCCAGCAGCGCGGCCGCCTACAATGAGCAGTTCTTC	CASSAAAYNEQFF
-	TRBV10-3	TRBJ2-2	-	TGTGCCATCAGGAGCCGGGGAGATGGGGAGCTGTTTTTT	CAIRSRGDGELFF
-	TRBV2	TRBJ1-1	-	TGTGCCAGCAGAGAAGCCCCTAAAAACACTGAAGCTTTCTTT	CASREAPKNTEAFF
-	TRBV5-6	TRBJ2-3	-	TGTGCCAGCAGGTCCAAGGGGGATCCCACAGATACGCAGTATTTT	CASRSKGDPTDTQYF
-	TRBV5-1	TRBJ1-2	-	TGCGCCAGCAGCTCCGGGGGGTTTAACTATGGCTACACCTTC	CASSSGGFNYGYTF
-	TRBV6-5	TRBJ2-7	TRBD1	TGTGCCACCTCAAACCACGGGACAGGGCGATACGAGCAGTACTTC	CATSNHGTGRYEQYF
-	TRBV21-1	TRBJ2-5	-	TGTGCCAGCAGCAAAGTGGAAGCGGGATACCAAGAGACCCAGTACTTC	CASSKVEAGYQETQYF
-	TRBV6-5	TRBJ1-1	-	TGTGCCAGCAGCCCCGGTTGGACTGAAGCTTTCTTT	CASSPGWTEAFF
-	TRBV5-4	TRBJ1-1	TRBD1	TGTGCCAGCCGCGAAGGGACAGCTGGCACTGAAGCTTTCTTT	CASREGTAGTEAFF
-	TRBV6-6	TRBJ2-7	-	TGTGCCAGCAGTCGGGGAGCGGGCTACGAGCAGTACTTC	CASSRGAGYEQYF
-	TRBV20-1	TRBJ2-5	TRBD2	TGCAGTGCTAGTAATATAGCGGGGGGGCCTAGGGAGACCCAGTACTTC	CSASNIAGGPRETQYF
-	TRBV4-1	TRBJ1-5	-	TGCGCCAGCAGCCAAGGTACTAGGAATCAGCCCCAGCATTTT	CASSQGTRNQPQHF
-	TRBV3-1/TRBV3-2	TRBJ2-2	-	TGTGCCAGCAACCCAGGGGTGGGGACCGGGGAGCTGTTTTTT	CASNPGVGTGELFF
-	TRBV7-2	TRBJ2-2	TRBD1	TGTGCCAGCAGCTTAGAGGGACAGGGGATCACCGGGGAGCTGTTTTTT	CASSLEGQGITGELFF
-	TRBV18	TRBJ2-1	TRBD2	TGTGCCAGCTCACCAAGCGGGGGGGATGAGCAGTTCTTC	CASSPSGGDEQFF
-	TRBV9	TRBJ1-5	-	TGTGCCAGCAGCCAGTCCGATAGCAATCAGCCCCAGCATTTT	CASSQSDSNQPQHF